These 24 T cell receptor beta chains share one sample of origin, sequenced in a study of shared clonotypes between healthy human individuals. Sequencing used immunoSEQ multiplex PCR; TCRdb keeps in-frame clones, though not all of them. The sample contains 450,000 to 500,000 clones, roughly 80% of which appear only once. The sequencing sample was made of PBMCs. The receptors shown here come from a woman in her forties in good health. Some clones in this sample may be carry-over from other donors' samples.

J is TRBJ2-3 and V is TRBV30; the match to TRBD1 covers 7 bases. Germline V CDR1 and CDR2: GTSNPN, SVGIG (reference sequence). The CDR3 runs 14 residues. V trimming: 3 bases; J trimming: 0 bases; junction bases outside the gene matches: 3. The CDR3 here is CAWRRGLSTDTQYF. The CDR3 DNA follows: TGTGCCTGGAGGAGGGGGCTTAGCACAGATACGCAGTATTTT.

The chain combines TRBV18 with TRBJ1-3, with D possibly TRBD1 on 6 matching bases. V was clipped by 6 bases and J by 2 bases, with 11 bases between them. This CDR3 has 14 amino acids. Germline CDR1 and CDR2: KGHSH and LQKENI. This CDR3 is CASSSRTAGNTIYF. DNA for the CDR3: TGTGCCAGCTCCTCCCGGACAGCTGGAAACACCATATATTTT.

Turning to this clone: This likely reflects a read error, since a far larger clone is one base away. This chain uses TRBV30 with TRBJ2-5, with D perhaps matching TRBD1 or TRBD2 (5 bases each). This CDR3 contains 14 residues. CDR1 is GTSNPN and CDR2 is SVGIG in the germline V gene (reference sequence). CDR3 region: CARRPGTAQETQYF. CDR3 coding DNA: TGTGCCCGGAGACCCGGGACCGCCCAAGAGACCCAGTACTTC.

Comments on this clone: A far larger clone is off by one base, so a read error is likely. At the DNA level, this CDR3 is encoded by other sequences in the same sample as well. The genes are TRBV29-1 and TRBJ1-1; unclear D gene. CDR1 is SQVTM and CDR2 is ANQGSEA in the germline V gene. The CDR3 contains 14 residues. The CDR3 region has the DNA TGCAGCGTTGTCCTAACCCGGGGTGGGATTGAAGCTTTATTT. Its protein is CSVVLTRGGIEALF.

Notes on this clone: Compared with germline, one end of the junction differs, possibly owing to a read error. This chain links TRBV5-5 with TRBJ2-2, with TRBD2 as a possible D gene (5 bases). In germline, CDR1 is SGHKS, CDR2 YYEKEE (reference sequence). CDR3 size: 15 residues. The CDR3 loop reads CASTLRLTGSGELFF. The CDR3 nucleotides read TGTGCCAGCACCTTGCGTTTGACGGGGTCCGGGGAGCTGTTTTTT. Full variable domain (rest looked up from reference TRBV5-5 and TRBJ2-2): DAGVTQSPTHLIKTRGQQVTLRCSPISGHKSVSWYQQVLGQGPQFIFQYYEKEERGRGNFPDRFSARQFPNYSSELNVNALLLGDSALYLCASTLRLTGSGELFFGEGSRLTVL.

The genes are TRBV6-1 and TRBJ2-5; D might be TRBD2 (5 bases). V was pared by 4 bases and J by 3 bases, with 18 bases between. CDR3 length: 16 amino acids. Per the germline V gene, CDR1 is MNHNS and CDR2 is SASEGT. CDR3 sequence reads: CASSVPPSGIKETQYF. DNA of the CDR3: TGTGCCAGCAGTGTTCCGCCGAGCGGAATTAAAGAGACCCAGTACTTC.

As concerns this clone: Other DNA sequences in this specimen translate into the identical CDR3. The gene calls are TRBV6-1 and TRBJ1-5; D perhaps matches TRBD1 (6 bases). From germline, CDR1 is MNHNS and CDR2 SASEGT. V lost 0 bases, J lost 3 bases, and 9 bases lay in between. The CDR3 extends over 15 amino acids. This chain's CDR3 is CASSEAGHSNQPQHF. In DNA, the CDR3 is TGTGCCAGCAGTGAAGCGGGACATTCCAATCAGCCCCAGCATTTT.

With respect to this clone: This may be a read error: a much more frequent sequence differs by one nucleotide. The chain couples TRBV15 to TRBJ2-1; TRBD1 or TRBD2 may be the D gene (5 bases each). In germline, CDR1 is LNHNV, CDR2 YYDKDF (reference sequence). V gave up 0 bases and J gave up 8 bases, with 17 bases separating them. CDR3 length equals 16 residues. CDR3 loop: CATSRDYGAGYDEQFF. Written as DNA, the CDR3 is TGTGCCACCAGCAGAGATTACGGGGCAGGATACGATGAGCAGTTCTTC.

The chain is built from TRBV4-3 and TRBJ2-6; 9 bases map to TRBD1. The germline gives CDR1 LGHNA, CDR2 YSLEER. This CDR3 has 16 residues. V shed 4 bases, J shed 4 bases, and the junction held 5 bases outside the gene matches. CDR3 region: CASSRDRVSGANVLTF. The CDR3 region has the DNA TGCGCCAGCAGCCGGGACAGGGTATCAGGGGCCAACGTCCTGACTTTC.

This clone was seen more than once but under ten times. V and J are TRBV18 and TRBJ1-3; no clear D gene. CDR1 KGHSH and CDR2 LQKENI come from the germline V gene. The CDR3 spans 14 residues. V lost 6 bases, J lost 0 bases, and 9 bases lay in between. CDR3 protein: CASSADSSGNTIYF. For the CDR3, the DNA is TGTGCCAGCTCGGCAGACTCCTCTGGAAACACCATATATTTT.

This chain joins TRBV9 and TRBJ2-1, with 7 bases lining up with TRBD1. CDR1 SGDLS and CDR2 YYNGEE come from the germline V gene. The junction had 8 bases not matched to a gene; V was cut back by 0 bases and J by 8 bases. The CDR3 loop spans 15 amino acids. CDR3 DNA sequence: TGTGCCAGCAGCGTAGACAGGGGATTATTACATGAGCAGTTCTTC. Protein product: CASSVDRGLLHEQFF. Full variable domain (missing parts from reference TRBV9 and TRBJ2-1): DSGVTQTPKHLITATGQRVTLRCSPRSGDLSVYWYQQSLDQGLQFLIQYYNGEERAKGNILERFSAQQFPDLHSELNLSSLELGDSALYFCASSVDRGLLHEQFFGPGTRLTVL.

The V gene is TRBV28, the J gene TRBJ1-5, with 8 bases that match TRBD1. The CDR3 covers 16 residues. Germline-derived CDR1 and CDR2 are MDHEN and SYDVKM. The junction had 6 bases not matched to a gene; V was cut back by 1 base and J by 4 bases. CDR3 in DNA: TGTGCCAGCAGTTTATATTCGACAGGGGTGAATCAGCCCCAGCATTTT. Its protein is CASSLYSTGVNQPQHF.

The chain combines TRBV6-5 with TRBJ1-2; a weak D match, TRBD1 (5 bases). The CDR3 runs 11 residues. Per germline, CDR1 MNHEY and CDR2 SVGAGI. With 2 bases removed from V and 10 bases from J, the gap between germline ends came to 8 bases. For the CDR3, the DNA is TGTGCCAGCAGTTACCGGGGCTACTACACCTTC. Translating gives CASSYRGYYTF.

The genes are TRBV5-4 and TRBJ1-3; the D gene is possibly TRBD1 (5 bases). The CDR3 has 17 residues. Germline values: CDR1 SGHNT, CDR2 YYREEE (reference sequence). Trimming stripped 3 bases from V and 0 bases from J, with 16 bases between. The CDR3 DNA is TGTGCCAGCAGCTCGCCAGAGGGGCGCTACTCTGGAAACACCATATATTTT. Protein: CASSSPEGRYSGNTIYF. Full variable domain (missing parts from reference TRBV5-4 and TRBJ1-3): ETGVTQSPTHLIKTRGQQVTLRCSSQSGHNTVSWYQQALGQGPQFIFQYYREEENGRGNFPPRFSGLQFPNYSSELNVNALELDDSALYLCASSSPEGRYSGNTIYFGEGSWLTVV.

This clone has only a few counts. The CDR3 is CSVDEPRDTQYF. The CDR3, as DNA: TGCAGCGTTGATGAACCGCGGGATACGCAGTATTTT. The chain is built from TRBV29-1 and TRBJ2-3; the D is unclear. Germline values: CDR1 SQVTM, CDR2 ANQGSEA. V lost 3 bases to trimming and J lost 6 bases, with 10 bases between them. CDR3 size: 12 residues.

This sequence joins TRBV5-1 and TRBJ1-5; D gene unclear. CDR1 is SGHRS, CDR2 YFSETQ, per germline. The CDR3 is made up of 14 amino acids. The V and J ends lost 0 bases and 2 bases respectively, with 6 bases between them. The CDR3 DNA is TGCGCCAGCAGCTTGGGAGATCGCAATCAGCCCCAGCATTTT. Residues: CASSLGDRNQPQHF.

This clone was found many times. This specimen includes other DNA sequences encoding the same CDR3. The chain links TRBV7-2 to TRBJ1-4, with D possibly TRBD1 on 5 matching bases. This CDR3 contains 14 residues. Trimming stripped 5 bases from V and 8 bases from J, with 15 bases between. Germline V gene sequence: CDR1 SGHTA, CDR2 FQGNSA. CDR3 nucleotide sequence: TGTGCCAGCAGCGATACTTTAGGGGACGAAAAACTGTTTTTT. It encodes CASSDTLGDEKLFF.

V and J are TRBV4-1 and TRBJ2-5; 7 nucleotides agree with TRBD1. CDR1 is MGHRA and CDR2 is YSYEKL in the germline V gene. The CDR3 covers 17 residues. The ends lost 5 bases at V and 2 bases at J; junction bases unmatched: 14. CDR3 sequence: CASSAQPWTGSQETQYF. The CDR3 nucleotides read TGCGCCAGCAGCGCTCAACCGTGGACAGGTTCTCAAGAGACCCAGTACTTC.

The chain links TRBV18 to TRBJ2-3; no firm D call. This CDR3 contains 16 residues. Looked up from germline, CDR1 is KGHSH and CDR2 is LQKENI. Trimming took 0 bases from V and 1 from J, leaving 11 bases between them. The CDR3 sequence: CASSPPVGGGTDTQYF. The CDR3 bases are TGTGCCAGCTCACCACCGGTGGGTGGGGGCACAGATACGCAGTATTTT.

This chain links TRBV6-5 with TRBJ2-5; 14 nucleotides agree with TRBD2. The length of the CDR3 is 15 residues. The V segment lost 5 bases and the J segment 10 bases; nucleotides outside the gene matches: 9. The germline gives CDR1 MNHEY, CDR2 SVGAGI. CDR3 nucleotides: TGTGCCAGCAGTCAGCCGGGACTAGCGGGAGCAGACCAGTACTTC. Translation: CASSQPGLAGADQYF.

This clone came up many times. The V gene is TRBV28, the J gene TRBJ2-1; D gene unclear. Germline CDR1 reads MDHEN; CDR2 reads SYDVKM. The CDR3 sequence is 13 residues long. The germline V and J ends were trimmed by 3 bases and 3 bases, with 6 bases remaining between them. The CDR3 loop is CASSFSDYNEQFF. Here the CDR3 DNA reads TGTGCCAGCAGTTTTTCGGACTACAATGAGCAGTTCTTC.

This clone was seen only once. The gene calls are TRBV27 and TRBJ1-1; 7 nucleotides agree with TRBD1. This CDR3 region has 16 residues. Germline V CDR1 and CDR2: MNHEY, SMNVEV (reference sequence). Germline trimming cut 8 bases from V and 1 base from J; bases unmatched to any gene: 13. In DNA form, the CDR3 reads TGTGCCAGCTGGCCCCCGGGACAGAAACCGAACACTGAAGCTTTCTTT. This sequence encodes CASWPPGQKPNTEAFF.

The chain uses TRBV6-6 and TRBJ2-3; D is unclear. Germline V gene lookup returns CDR1 MNHNY and CDR2 SVGAGI (reference sequence). Trimming took 8 bases from V and 6 from J, leaving 12 bases between them. The CDR3 covers 12 residues. The CDR3: CASGWVRDTQYF. The CDR3 coding sequence is TGTGCCAGCGGATGGGTGCGGGATACGCAGTATTTT.

On this clone: Sequence at one end of the junction differs from germline and may be a read error. This chain joins TRBV7-6 and TRBJ1-2, with D possibly being TRBD1 (5 bases). The CDR3 is 15 amino acids. Germline V gives CDR1 SGHVS, CDR2 FNYEAQ. CDR3 amino acids: CASSSSPWTRYCYTF. The CDR3 region has the DNA TGTGCCAGCAGCTCATCCCCCTGGACACGCTATTGCTACACCTTC.